A selection of T cell receptor beta chains follows, all from one sample in a study of cytomegalovirus exposure and HLA in healthy donors. TCRdb's table, derived via immunoSEQ multiplex PCR, lists solely in-frame clones and lacks some. This table has approximately 160,000 clones, 90% to 97% appearing once. Source material: PBMCs. Receptors originate from a young woman in good health and CMV-seronegative. Each CDR3 is given with its conserved first and last residue. The D gene is left open where the match is weak. Expanded clones get a size class; other rows say once, few or many, or leave the size out.

CDR3nt,CDR3aa,d_gene,v_gene,j_gene,abundance
TGTGCCAGCAGTTACCGTGGGACAGGAGGAACCTACGAGCAGTACTTC,CASSYRGTGGTYEQYF,TRBD1,TRBV6-5,TRBJ2-7,-
TGTGCCAGCAACCCGACAGGGGCTGGAAACACCATATATTTT,CASNPTGAGNTIYF,TRBD1,TRBV6-1,TRBJ1-3,-
TGTGCCAGCAGTCGGGGGGACATTAGCACAGATACGCAGTATTTT,CASSRGDISTDTQYF,-,TRBV6-6,TRBJ2-3,-
TGCGCCAGCAGCCAAGCGACTGGTGGGGCCGGTCGGACTAATGAAAAACTGTTTTTT,CASSQATGGAGRTNEKLFF,-,TRBV4-1,TRBJ1-4,-
TGTGCCAGTAGTGTCACAGGAGGCAATCAGCCCCAGCATTTT,CASSVTGGNQPQHF,-,TRBV19,TRBJ1-5,-
TGCAGCGTTGTCTTGGTGGGGACTAGCGGGGGTATTGAGCAGTTCTTC,CSVVLVGTSGGIEQFF,TRBD2,TRBV29-1,TRBJ2-1,-
TGTGCCAGCAGTTACAGGGAGGCCACACCCCTCCACTTT,CASSYREATPLHF,-,TRBV6-5,TRBJ1-6,-
TGTGCCAGCAGAATGACAGGGAACCGCGAGCAGTACTTC,CASRMTGNREQYF,TRBD1,TRBV6-6,TRBJ2-7,-
TGTGCCAGCAGCGACGGACAGGGTTTGAAAGGAGAAAAACTGTTTTTT,CASSDGQGLKGEKLFF,TRBD1,TRBV6-6,TRBJ1-4,once
TGTGCCAGCAGGATAGATAGCAATCAGCCCCAGCATTTT,CASRIDSNQPQHF,-,TRBV6-1,TRBJ1-5,-
TGCGCCAGCAGCCAAGGGACAGCCCCAAGAGGGACCCAGTACTTC,CASSQGTAPRGTQYF,-,TRBV4-3,TRBJ2-5,-
TGTGCCAGCAGCGGAGGAACAGCCGGCACCGGGGAGCTGTTTTTT,CASSGGTAGTGELFF,-,TRBV6-1,TRBJ2-2,-
TGTGCCAGCAGTTTGGGACAGGACTACTACGAGCAGTACTTC,CASSLGQDYYEQYF,TRBD1,TRBV6-5,TRBJ2-7,-
TGCGCCAGCAGCCGTGGGAGGGGTGAGGCTTTCTTT,CASSRGRGEAFF,-,TRBV4-1,TRBJ1-1,once
TGTGCCAGCAACTCGGCCGGGACAAATGAAGCTTTCTTT,CASNSAGTNEAFF,-,TRBV6-5,TRBJ1-1,-
TGTGCCAGCAGTTACACAGGGAAGGGCTATGGCTACACCTTC,CASSYTGKGYGYTF,-,TRBV6-5,TRBJ1-2,-
TGTGCCAGTAGCTTCAGAGAGGGGGCTGCTCAGCCCCAGCATTTT,CASSFREGAAQPQHF,TRBD1,TRBV19,TRBJ1-5,-
TGTGCCAGCAGTCGACATCAGCTAGCCAATTCACCCCTCCACTTT,CASSRHQLANSPLHF,-,TRBV6-5,TRBJ1-6,-
TGTGCCAGCAGCTTAATTTGGGACAGGGGGCACGAGCAGTACTTC,CASSLIWDRGHEQYF,TRBD1,TRBV7-8,TRBJ2-7,-
TGTGCCAGCAGTCCAGGGGGTAACTATGGCTACACCTTC,CASSPGGNYGYTF,TRBD1,TRBV2,TRBJ1-2,-
TGTGCCAGCAGCTTAGGAGTCGGAGAAGCTTTCTTT,CASSLGVGEAFF,-,TRBV7-3,TRBJ1-1,-
TGTGCCAGCAGTGACAGGGGCGGAACCACAGATACGCAGTATTTT,CASSDRGGTTDTQYF,-,TRBV25-1,TRBJ2-3,-
TGTGCCATCAGGGAAAGAGATTTAACAGTGAACACTGAAGCTTTCTTT,CAIRERDLTVNTEAFF,-,TRBV10-3,TRBJ1-1,-
TGTGCCAGCAGTTTGGACAGGAAGGGGACTGAAGCTTTCTTT,CASSLDRKGTEAFF,TRBD1,TRBV6-6,TRBJ1-1,-
TGTGCCAGTGTCAAGGGGGCCCTGAACACTGAAGCTTTCTTT,CASVKGALNTEAFF,TRBD1,TRBV7-9,TRBJ1-1,-
TGCGCCGGACGCGACGGGAGCGGGGAGACCCAGTACTTC,CAGRDGSGETQYF,-,TRBV5-1,TRBJ2-5,-
TGTGCCAGCAGTTTTGGGGGACAGGGGCTCTTCGAGCAGTACTTC,CASSFGGQGLFEQYF,TRBD1,TRBV27,TRBJ2-7,-
TGTGCCAGCAGTTACCGTGACAGGGATGCTGAAGCTTTCTTT,CASSYRDRDAEAFF,TRBD1,TRBV6-5,TRBJ1-1,-
TGTGCCAGCAGCTTAACGGCCCTTCCCGGGACAAATGGCTACACCTTC,CASSLTALPGTNGYTF,-,TRBV11-2,TRBJ1-2,-
TGTGCCAGCAGTTTCAAACAGGGGGGATGTCCCTACGAGCAGTACTTC,CASSFKQGGCPYEQYF,TRBD1,TRBV27,TRBJ2-7,-
TGTGCCAGCAGCTTAGGGGGGCCGGCCGGGGAGCTGTTTTTT,CASSLGGPAGELFF,-,TRBV11-2,TRBJ2-2,-
TGTGCCAGCAGTCGCCCCTACCGGGGGGAAAACACAGATACGCAGTATTTT,CASSRPYRGENTDTQYF,TRBD2,TRBV5-4,TRBJ2-3,-
TGTGCCAGCAGCTGGGACAGGGGGGTGAACACTGAAGCTTTCTTT,CASSWDRGVNTEAFF,TRBD1,TRBV13,TRBJ1-1,-
TGTGCCAGTAGAGAAGGACAGCGACGAAACACCATATATTTT,CASREGQRRNTIYF,-,TRBV19,TRBJ1-3,once
TGCGCCAGCAGCCCGGATGCGGGGGGACCCTACGAGCAGTACTTC,CASSPDAGGPYEQYF,TRBD2,TRBV5-1,TRBJ2-7,-
TGCGCCAGCAGCTTTGGGGGCAGCGTTCAAGAGACCCAGTACTTC,CASSFGGSVQETQYF,-,TRBV5-1,TRBJ2-5,-
TGTGCCAGCAGCTTAAGGGGGGACCACTCTGGAAACACCATATATTTT,CASSLRGDHSGNTIYF,-,TRBV7-3,TRBJ1-3,-
TGCGCCAGCAGCACTGGGGAGCGCTATGGCTACACCTTC,CASSTGERYGYTF,-,TRBV5-1,TRBJ1-2,once
TGTGCCAGCAGCGTAGTTACCGGGAACACTGAAGCTTTCTTT,CASSVVTGNTEAFF,-,TRBV9,TRBJ1-1,-
TGTGCCAGCAGTGGGGGGGTGGATGGCTACACCTTC,CASSGGVDGYTF,-,TRBV7-8,TRBJ1-2,-
TGTGCCAGCAGCTTCCCGTATGGAGGGACTAATGAAAAACTGTTTTTT,CASSFPYGGTNEKLFF,-,TRBV7-8,TRBJ1-4,-
TGTGCCAGCAGCTTGACGGCAGGGGTGGATTCACCCCTCCACTTT,CASSLTAGVDSPLHF,-,TRBV5-5,TRBJ1-6,-
TGCAGCGTTGAAGATTCATCTCGAGGCGTCAATGAGCAGTTCTTC,CSVEDSSRGVNEQFF,-,TRBV29-1,TRBJ2-1,-